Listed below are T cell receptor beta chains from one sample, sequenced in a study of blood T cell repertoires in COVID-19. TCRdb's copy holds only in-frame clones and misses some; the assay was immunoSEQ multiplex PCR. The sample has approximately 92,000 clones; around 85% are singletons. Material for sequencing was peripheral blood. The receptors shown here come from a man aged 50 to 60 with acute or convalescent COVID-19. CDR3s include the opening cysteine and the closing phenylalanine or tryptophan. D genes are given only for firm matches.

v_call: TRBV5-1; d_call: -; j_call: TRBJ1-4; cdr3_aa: CASTPTGSGINEKLFF
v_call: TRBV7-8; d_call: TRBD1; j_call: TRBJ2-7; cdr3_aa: CASSPRTGNTYEQYF
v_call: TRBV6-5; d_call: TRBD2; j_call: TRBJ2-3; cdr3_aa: CASSYQRETDTQYF
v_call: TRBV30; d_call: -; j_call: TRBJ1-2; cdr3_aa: CAWSVKGGYTF
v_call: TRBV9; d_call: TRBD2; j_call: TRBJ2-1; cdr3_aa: CASSVELAVINEQFF
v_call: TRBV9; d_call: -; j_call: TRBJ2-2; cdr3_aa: CASSVNTATNTGELFF
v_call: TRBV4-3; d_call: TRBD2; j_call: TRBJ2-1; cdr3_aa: CASSQEPSGGGGNEQFF
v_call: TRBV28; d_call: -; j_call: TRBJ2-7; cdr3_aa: CASMKSGGPGYEQYF
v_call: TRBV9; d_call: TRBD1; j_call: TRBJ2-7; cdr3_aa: CASSVEQGPSYEQYF
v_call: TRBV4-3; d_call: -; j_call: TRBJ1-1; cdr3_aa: CASSQGTGVNTEAFF
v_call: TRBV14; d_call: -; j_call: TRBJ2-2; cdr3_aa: CASSQGRGELFF
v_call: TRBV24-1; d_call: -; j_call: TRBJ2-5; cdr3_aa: CATSDLAGGGQETQYF
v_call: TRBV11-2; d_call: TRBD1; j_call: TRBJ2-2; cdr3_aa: CASSFGLGGQGVGTGELFF
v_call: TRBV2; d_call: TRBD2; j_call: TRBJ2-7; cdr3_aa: CASNPSGGGEQYF
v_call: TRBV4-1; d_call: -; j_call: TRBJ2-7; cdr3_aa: CASSQAKESSYEQYF
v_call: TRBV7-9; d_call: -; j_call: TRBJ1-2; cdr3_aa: CASSFPGQNYGYTF
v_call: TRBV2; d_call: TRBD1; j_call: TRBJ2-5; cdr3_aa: CASRRTGGEETQYF
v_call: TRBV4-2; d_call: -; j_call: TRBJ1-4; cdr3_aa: CASSLRSATYGTGAATTNEKLFF
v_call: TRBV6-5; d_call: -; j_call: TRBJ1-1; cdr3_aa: CASTPGQLNTEAFF
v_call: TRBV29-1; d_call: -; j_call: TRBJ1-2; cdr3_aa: CSVPWGERRYTF
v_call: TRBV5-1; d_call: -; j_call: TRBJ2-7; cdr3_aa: CASSSVDTGSGYEQYF
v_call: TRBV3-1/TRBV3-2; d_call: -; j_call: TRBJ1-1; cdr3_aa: CASSQVPSRGTEAFF
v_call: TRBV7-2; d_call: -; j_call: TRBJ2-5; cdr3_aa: CASSLVPGSHQETQYF
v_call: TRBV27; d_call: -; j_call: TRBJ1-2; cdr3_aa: CASSPSGVSYGYTF
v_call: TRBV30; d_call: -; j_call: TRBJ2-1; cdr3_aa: CAWSNPTNNEQFF
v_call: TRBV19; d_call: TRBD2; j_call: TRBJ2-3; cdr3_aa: CASSRLAGAKDTQYF
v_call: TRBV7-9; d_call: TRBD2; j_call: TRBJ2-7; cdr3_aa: CASSTRLAREQYF
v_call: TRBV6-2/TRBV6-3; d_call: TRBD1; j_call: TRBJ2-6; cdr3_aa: CASSLSQGGPGANVLTF
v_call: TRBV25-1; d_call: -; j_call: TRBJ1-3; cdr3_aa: CASSDYGGNTIYF
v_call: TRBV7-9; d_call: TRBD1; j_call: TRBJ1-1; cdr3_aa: CASSWTGKNTEAFF
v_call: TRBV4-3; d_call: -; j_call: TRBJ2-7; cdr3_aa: CASSQGAGGEQYF
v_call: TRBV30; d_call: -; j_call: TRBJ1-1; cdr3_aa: CAWSGKGPNTEAFF